The 25 T cell receptor beta chains listed next were all sequenced from one sample in a study of blood T cell repertoires in COVID-19. Assay: immunoSEQ multiplex PCR; the TCRdb copy retains only in-frame clones and omits some. There are 140,000 or so clones in the sample; 85% to 90% occur only once, and 9.5% to 11% lies in the top ten. The specimen sequenced was peripheral blood. The source of these receptors is a woman older than 75 with acute or convalescent COVID-19.

The chain recombines TRBV19 with TRBJ1-3; D gene ambiguous. The CDR3 is 16 residues long. Germline V CDR1 and CDR2: LNHDA, SQIVND (reference sequence). V was pared by 2 bases and J by 4 bases, with 15 bases between. The CDR3 loop is CASSIKGLSHGNTIYF. The CDR3 DNA sequence: TGTGCCAGTAGTATAAAAGGACTCTCGCACGGAAACACCATATATTTT.

The rearrangement joins TRBV4-3 to TRBJ1-1; 10 nucleotides agree with TRBD1. Looked up from germline, CDR1 is LGHNA and CDR2 is YSLEER. CDR3 length equals 16 residues. V was clipped by 3 bases and J by 6 bases; unmatched bases: 10. CDR3 DNA: TGCGCCAGCAGCCATTTTCTCGGGACAGGGGCGGCTGAAGCTTTCTTT. Its translation: CASSHFLGTGAAEAFF.

This rearrangement joins TRBV29-1 to TRBJ2-7; D might be TRBD2 (5 bases). CDR3 length: 12 amino acids. The V end was cut by 4 bases, the J end by 7 bases, with 14 bases between. The germline gives CDR1 SQVTM, CDR2 ANQGSEA. The CDR3 DNA is TGCAGCGTTGGCCCCTTAACGGGGGAGCAGTACTTC. Its protein product is CSVGPLTGEQYF.

A single count supports this clone. The chain employs TRBV7-2 and TRBJ2-3; D is undetermined. The V end lost 3 bases, the J end lost 4 bases, and 5 bases lay between the germline ends. The CDR3 spans 12 residues. Germline V CDR1 and CDR2: SGHTA, FQGNSA. CDR3 DNA sequence: TGTGCCAGCAGCTTCTCAGCAGATACGCAGTATTTT. Translated: CASSFSADTQYF.

As regards this clone: Other nucleotide sequences in the sample specify the same CDR3. This rearrangement joins TRBV6-1 to TRBJ2-1; 7 nucleotides line up with TRBD2. CDR3 length equals 13 residues. The J segment lost 7 bases and the V segment lost 0 bases, leaving 0 bases of the junction unmatched. Germline-derived CDR1 and CDR2 are MNHNS and SASEGT. This CDR3 reads CASSEAGRNEQFF. Here the CDR3 DNA reads TGTGCCAGCAGTGAAGCCGGGAGGAATGAGCAGTTCTTC.

The rearrangement joins TRBV19 to TRBJ1-5; TRBD1 is a possible D gene (5 bases). Trimming took off 2 bases at V and 6 bases at J, with 11 bases between the two ends. Germline CDR1 reads LNHDA; CDR2 reads SQIVND (reference sequence). The CDR3 is 14 amino acids. The CDR3 DNA follows: TGTGCCAGTAGTATAATTTGGGGCGGTCAGCCCCAGCATTTT. The encoded protein is CASSIIWGGQPQHF. Full variable domain (rest looked up from reference TRBV19 and TRBJ1-5): DGGITQSPKYLFRKEGQNVTLSCEQNLNHDAMYWYRQDPGQGLRLIYYSQIVNDFQKGDIAEGYSVSREKKESFPLTVTSAQKNPTAFYLCASSIIWGGQPQHFGDGTRLSIL.

The chain links TRBV6-6 to TRBJ1-2; D gene uncertain. CDR3 length: 13 amino acids. Trimming took off 2 bases at V and 4 bases at J, with 8 bases between the two ends. Germline CDR1 and CDR2: MNHNY and SVGAGI (reference sequence). Written as DNA, the CDR3 is TGTGCCAGCAGTTACGGGCCAGGCTATGGCTACACCTTC. Translated: CASSYGPGYGYTF.

The chain joins TRBV3-1 (or the pseudogene TRBV3-2) to TRBJ1-2; D unresolved. The V end was cut by 7 bases, the J end by 2 bases, with 17 bases between. Germline CDR1 is LGHDT and CDR2 is YNNKEL (reference sequence). This CDR3 contains 15 residues. The CDR3 protein is CASKESPGSNYGYTF. CDR3 coding DNA: TGTGCCAGCAAGGAGAGTCCGGGGTCGAACTATGGCTACACCTTC.

This clone was counted between two and nine times. The chain combines TRBV11-2 with TRBJ2-1; D may be TRBD1 (5 bases). The CDR3 runs to 16 residues. The ends were cut back, 1 base at V and 1 base at J, with 11 bases in the middle. Germline CDR1 SGHAT, CDR2 FQNNGV. The CDR3 DNA follows: TGTGCCAGCAGCTTAGGGGGCTCCATATCCTACAATGAGCAGTTCTTC. Its protein is CASSLGGSISYNEQFF.

The chain couples TRBV10-3 to TRBJ2-2, with 13 bases aligning to TRBD2. V shed 3 bases and J 9 bases; nucleotides not matched to a gene: 4. CDR3 size: 15 residues. CDR1 is ENHRY, CDR2 SYGVKD, per germline. CDR3 DNA: TGTGCCATCAGTGATGAGACTAGCGGGAGGAGGGAGCTGTTTTTT. It translates to CAISDETSGRRELFF.

The rearrangement links TRBV9 to TRBJ2-7; 7 bases are a match to TRBD1. Germline values: CDR1 SGDLS, CDR2 YYNGEE. J lost 0 bases, V lost 0 bases, and 6 bases had no gene match. The CDR3 consists of 16 residues. The CDR3 nucleotides read TGTGCCAGCAGCGTAGGTGAGGGGGCGGACTCCTACGAGCAGTACTTC. Its protein product is CASSVGEGADSYEQYF. Full variable domain (remainder filled in from reference TRBV9 and TRBJ2-7): DSGVTQTPKHLITATGQRVTLRCSPRSGDLSVYWYQQSLDQGLQFLIQYYNGEERAKGNILERFSAQQFPDLHSELNLSSLELGDSALYFCASSVGEGADSYEQYFGPGTRLTVT.

The chain uses TRBV6-5 and TRBJ1-2; D unclear. Germline lookup yields CDR1 MNHEY and CDR2 SVGAGI. V dropped 2 bases and J dropped 8 bases, with 6 bases sitting between them. The CDR3 extends over 11 amino acids. This CDR3 reads CASSYGEGYTF. Written as DNA, the CDR3 is TGTGCCAGCAGTTACGGGGAGGGCTACACCTTC.

The chain combines TRBV18 with TRBJ2-2, with D tentatively TRBD2 (5 bases). CDR1 is KGHSH and CDR2 is LQKENI in the germline V gene. Trimming stripped 3 bases from V and 4 bases from J, with 12 bases between. The CDR3 spans 15 residues. The DNA for the CDR3 is TGTGCCAGCTCACCTCTAGGGAGCCCCACCGGGGAGCTGTTTTTT. Residues: CASSPLGSPTGELFF.

J is TRBJ2-5 and V is TRBV19, with 15 bases lining up with TRBD2. With V trimmed by 5 bases and J by 4 bases, 5 bases remained unmatched. CDR3 size: 16 residues. Germline V gene data show CDR1 as LNHDA and CDR2 as SQIVND (reference sequence). The chain's CDR3 is CASSPRTSGGGETQYF. The DNA of the CDR3 is TGTGCCAGTAGTCCCAGGACTAGCGGGGGGGGAGAGACCCAGTACTTC.

This clone occurred once. This chain joins TRBV30 and TRBJ2-7; D is possibly TRBD1 (5 bases). This CDR3 has 14 amino acids. Per the germline V gene, CDR1 is GTSNPN and CDR2 is SVGIG (reference sequence). Trimming took 2 bases from V and 2 from J, leaving 13 bases between them. The CDR3 is CAWSPKGSPYEQYF. The CDR3 bases are TGTGCCTGGAGTCCCAAGGGGTCACCCTACGAGCAGTACTTC.

CDR3 nucleotide sequence: TGTGCCAGCAGTTTAGTAGGGAGGTTCGAGCAGTACTTC. This encodes CASSLVGRFEQYF. V gene TRBV12-3 or TRBV12-4 combines with J gene TRBJ2-7; a possible D gene is TRBD2 (6 bases). The V end was cut by 1 base, the J end by 6 bases, with 10 bases between. The CDR3 runs 13 residues.

V is TRBV6-5 and J is TRBJ2-5, with TRBD1 matching 8 bases. V shed 2 bases and J 5 bases; nucleotides not matched to a gene: 7. Per the germline V gene, CDR1 is MNHEY and CDR2 is SVGAGI. The CDR3 totals 15 residues. CDR3 nucleotides: TGTGCCAGCAGTTACCAGGGGGCAGGGAGGGAGACCCAGTACTTC. Translated, it gives CASSYQGAGRETQYF.

Worth noting for this clone: The same CDR3 is also encoded by other DNA sequences in this sample. The chain combines TRBV5-5 with TRBJ1-2, with D possibly being TRBD1 (5 bases). The V end was cut by 2 bases, the J end by 4 bases, with 6 bases between. The germline V gene has CDR1 SGHKS and CDR2 YYEKEE (reference sequence). The CDR3 spans 12 residues. The CDR3 nucleotides are TGTGCCAGCAGCTTTGACAGCTATGGCTACACCTTC. Amino acids: CASSFDSYGYTF.

This chain links TRBV6-2 or TRBV6-3 with TRBJ2-2; maybe TRBD2 (6 bases). V lost 2 bases and J 5 bases, leaving 15 bases between the germline ends. Germline values: CDR1 MNHEY, CDR2 SVGEGT. The CDR3 spans 16 residues. CDR3 in DNA: TGTGCCAGCAGTTACGCTAGCGTCGCTCGAACCGGGGAGCTGTTTTTT. Its translation: CASSYASVARTGELFF.

The V call is TRBV7-8, the J call TRBJ1-1; 7 bases match TRBD1. With V trimmed by 5 bases and J by 3 bases, 6 bases remained unmatched. The germline V gene encodes CDR1 SGHVS and CDR2 FQNEAQ. The CDR3 is 14 residues long. The CDR3 sequence is CASSLQGVDTEAFF. The CDR3 region has the DNA TGTGCCAGCAGCCTGCAGGGGGTCGACACTGAAGCTTTCTTT.

The chain has TRBV2 and TRBJ1-3, with unresolved D. Between the trimmed V and J ends, which lost 4 bases and 6 bases, there was a span of 10 bases. CDR1 is SNHLY, CDR2 FYNNEI, per germline. CDR3 length equals 13 residues. This CDR3 reads CASSGPGPNTIYF. CDR3 sequence (DNA): TGTGCCAGCAGTGGTCCAGGTCCAAACACCATATATTTT. Using reference TRBV2 and TRBJ1-3 for the parts outside the CDR3, the full variable domain is EPEVTQTPSHQVTQMGQEVILRCVPISNHLYFYWYRQILGQKVEFLVSFYNNEISEKSEIFDDQFSVERPDGSNFTLKIRSTKLEDSAMYFCASSGPGPNTIYFGEGSWLTVV.

Here the CDR3 reads CASSPYLPTGERNSPLHF. The CDR3 DNA reads TGCGCCAGCAGCCCATACCTCCCGACAGGGGAGAGAAATTCACCCCTCCACTTT. The chain joins TRBV4-1 to TRBJ1-6; 8 bases are a match to TRBD1. From germline, CDR1 is MGHRA and CDR2 YSYEKL. With V trimmed by 4 bases and J by 7 bases, 15 bases remained unmatched. The CDR3 loop spans 18 amino acids.

Only one count was recorded for this clone. The chain has TRBV19 and TRBJ2-5; possible D gene TRBD1, 6 bases. V was pared by 6 bases and J by 5 bases, with 16 bases between. Germline V gene sequence: CDR1 LNHDA, CDR2 SQIVND (reference sequence). This CDR3 comprises 14 residues. CDR3 nucleotide sequence: TGTGCCAGTAGAAAACAGGGAGTACAGGAGACCCAGTACTTC. Amino acid sequence: CASRKQGVQETQYF.

The chain links TRBV7-3 to TRBJ2-1; 8 bases line up with TRBD2. CDR3 size: 15 residues. The V gene's germline CDR1 is SGHTA and CDR2 FQGTGA. The ends lost 1 base at V and 8 bases at J; junction bases unmatched: 7. CDR3 in amino acids: CASSLSGGPWDEQFF. The CDR3 nucleotides read TGTGCCAGCAGCTTAAGCGGGGGGCCCTGGGATGAGCAGTTCTTC.

The V gene is TRBV5-1, the J gene TRBJ2-1, with 8 bases that match TRBD2. V lost 5 bases to trimming and J lost 0 bases; unmatched junction nucleotides: 4. The CDR3 has 15 amino acids. CDR1 and CDR2 from the germline V gene are SGHRS and YFSETQ. CDR3 bases: TGCGCCAGCAGGGAGCGGGGGAACTCCTACAATGAGCAGTTCTTC. It translates to CASRERGNSYNEQFF.